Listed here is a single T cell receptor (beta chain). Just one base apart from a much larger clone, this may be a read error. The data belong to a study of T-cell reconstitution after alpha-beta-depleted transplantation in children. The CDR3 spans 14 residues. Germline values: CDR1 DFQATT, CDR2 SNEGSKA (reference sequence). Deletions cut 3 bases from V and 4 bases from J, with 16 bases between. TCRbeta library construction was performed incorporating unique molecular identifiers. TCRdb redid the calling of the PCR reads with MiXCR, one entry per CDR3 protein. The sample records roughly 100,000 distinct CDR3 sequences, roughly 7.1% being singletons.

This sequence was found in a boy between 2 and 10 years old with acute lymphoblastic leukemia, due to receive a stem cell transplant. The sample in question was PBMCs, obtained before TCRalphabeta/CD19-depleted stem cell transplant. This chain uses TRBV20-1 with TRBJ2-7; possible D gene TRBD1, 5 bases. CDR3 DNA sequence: TGCAGTGCTAGCGCTATGGTTAGGGGTTACGAGCAGTACTTC. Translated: CSASAMVRGYEQYF.